This entry describes one T cell receptor beta chain. The CDR3 runs to 15 residues. After removal of 5 bases from V and 3 bases from J, the junction contained 8 bases not matched to a gene. Germline V gives CDR1 SGHRS, CDR2 YFSETQ. The PCR employed 60 Vbeta primers together with 13 Jbeta primers. This table comes from immunoSEQ multiplex PCR, and its TCRdb copy is limited to in-frame clones, with some not included. Counted here are approximately 180,000 clones, over 70% occurring once; the ten biggest clones make up approximately 1.5%. This specimen comes from a study of cytomegalovirus exposure and HLA in healthy donors.

The chain combines TRBV5-1 with TRBJ2-7; 10 bases line up with TRBD1. The sequenced sample consisted of PBMCs. The clonotype comes from a woman aged 25-40 years in good health and CMV-seropositive. The CDR3 DNA reads TGCGCCAGCAGACCTGGACAGGGGGGGCACTACGAGCAGTACTTC. This codes for CASRPGQGGHYEQYF.